A single T cell receptor beta chain is shown here with its context. This clonotype occurred a few times. The clone's antigen remains unknown. The input lacks base qualities; no much larger clone sits a single base away. Relative to germline, V is 1 base shorter and J is 8 bases shorter, with 9 bases between their ends. The CDR3 numbers 13 residues from cysteine through phenylalanine. Only CDR3 DNA remains: 39 bases, in frame from the first base. CDR1 is given as SGHVS and CDR2 as FNYEAQ, both from the germline V gene. The sample is drawn from a study of CD8 T cells in ankylosing spondylitis (dated by TCRdb to about 2017). In the study overall: The study set out to find disease-linked TCR variants by profiling T cell receptor beta repertoires in ankylosing spondylitis patients and healthy donors. The full study cohort was made up of 20 to 25 ankylosing spondylitis patients and 108 healthy donors. Samples of peripheral blood were taken, and for ankylosing spondylitis patients, synovial fluid was collected as well. What the research found in general, with its limitations: A TCR beta motif of several highly homologous amino acid variants appeared characteristic of blood from ankylosing spondylitis patients. A CD8+ phenotype was shown by the disease-linked clones, which were found at relatively low frequencies in peripheral blood. According to the report, matched synovial fluid samples from ankylosing spondylitis patients were significantly enriched for the disease-linked clones. Some motif variants had previously been reported in the synovial fluid and blood of reactive arthritis patients, which suggests shared mechanisms of disease initiation.

TCRdb shows the sequencer as Illumina HiSeq 2500. Quantitative 5'-RACE with molecular barcodes was the method used to prepare the TCR beta libraries. Per the original workflow: A new computational method based on a probabilistic model of VDJ rearrangement was used to identify disease-linked TCR variants. TCRdb handled the public reads itself, with Q25 trimming in fastp and clone calling in MiXCR, and kept productive beta chains. Identical CDR3 proteins give one entry, which carries the most common genes and DNA. The V and J calls and clone size come from TCRdb's table, not from the authors' own analysis. This sample is represented by about 160,000 distinct CDR3 sequences; 9.8% of them were singletons. The top ten hold about 16% of the sample.

The TCR comes from a female donor with ankylosing spondylitis or in good health (not recorded which). This sequence uses TRBV7-6 and TRBJ2-1, with the D gene not confidently named. The sequenced sample consisted of blood, either unsorted or a sorted T cell fraction (not recorded which). Here is the DNA: TGTGCCAGCAGCTTAGGGGATGGGGATGAGCAGTTCTTC. It translates as CASSLGDGDEQFF. The variable domain in full, with residues beyond the CDR3 obtained from the reference TRBV7-6 and TRBJ2-1 genes, is GAGVSQSPRYKVTKRGQDVALRCDPISGHVSLYWYRQALGQGPEFLTYFNYEAQQDKSGLPNDRFSAERPEGSISTLTIQRTEQRDSAMYRCASSLGDGDEQFFGPGTRLTVL.